The present TCR beta chain was sequenced within a study of T cells in Graves' hyperthyroidism and ophthalmopathy. Regions amplified from RNA transcripts were the TCR beta CDR3 regions. The HTBI primer set was used in a first-round RT-PCR of the TCR CDR3. TCRdb processed the multiplex PCR reads anew with MiXCR; each CDR3 protein has one entry. The sample holds 530,000 or so distinct CDR3 sequences, over 15% seen once. The germline gives CDR1 SGHTA, CDR2 FQGTGA. V was shortened by 4 bases and J by 9 bases, with 10 bases between the two germline ends. CDR3 length: 12 residues. This clonotype was detected many times.

Sequencing was carried out using blood. The clonotype was recovered from a woman between 18 and 29 years old with Graves' ophthalmopathy. The chain joins TRBV7-3 to TRBJ2-1; D might be TRBD2 (6 bases). The CDR3 sequence: CASSSTAGEQFF. The CDR3 coding sequence is TGTGCCAGCAGCTCGACAGCGGGTGAGCAGTTCTTC.